What follows are 31 T cell receptor beta chains derived from one specimen sequenced in a study of identical twins. TCRdb independently ran MiXCR on the 5' RACE reads; one entry per CDR3 protein. Found here are roughly 490,000 distinct CDR3 sequences, 14% of them singletons; the top ten hold about 1%. This same sample was also taken into another study, of yellow fever vaccine responses in identical twins.

The sample consisted of CD4+ T cells sorted from blood. These receptors were collected from a woman aged 18-29 years in good health.

The V gene is TRBV28, the J gene TRBJ2-6; possibly TRBD1 for D (6 bases). The ends were cut back, 6 bases at V and 2 bases at J, with 11 bases in the middle. This CDR3 is built from 15 residues. Germline CDR1 is MDHEN and CDR2 is SYDVKM. The CDR3 sequence is CASRQQGTGANVLTF. CDR3 nucleotides: TGTGCCAGCAGGCAACAGGGAACTGGGGCCAACGTCCTGACTTTC.

V and J are TRBV3-1 and TRBJ2-1; no reliable D call. The germline V gene encodes CDR1 LGHDT and CDR2 YNNKEL (reference sequence). Trimming pared 5 bases from V and 1 base from J, leaving 18 bases between. CDR3 length: 17 amino acids. The DNA for the CDR3 is TGTGCCAGCAGCAAAGTCAGGCACTCAGCATCCTACAATGAGCAGTTCTTC. Translating gives CASSKVRHSASYNEQFF.

This chain connects TRBV27 to TRBJ2-3; D is perhaps TRBD2 (6 bases). Germline V CDR1 and CDR2: MNHEY, SMNVEV (reference sequence). V was clipped by 6 bases and J by 0 bases, with 19 bases between them. The CDR3 loop spans 17 amino acids. In nucleotides, the CDR3 is TGTGCCAGCAGCCGAGGTTCTAGCGCATCTAGCACAGATACGCAGTATTTT. It encodes CASSRGSSASSTDTQYF.

This clonotype was counted at least ten times. The chain uses TRBV5-1 and TRBJ1-1, with D possibly TRBD1 on 6 matching bases. CDR1 SGHRS and CDR2 YFSETQ come from the germline V gene. V was cut by 1 base and J by 1 base, with 8 bases left in between. This CDR3 region has 14 residues. The DNA for the CDR3 is TGCGCCAGCAGCTTGTCGGGACAGAACACTGAAGCTTTCTTT. Residues: CASSLSGQNTEAFF. Supplemented by reference TRBV5-1 and TRBJ1-1, the full variable domain reads KAGVTQTPRYLIKTRGQQVTLSCSPISGHRSVSWYQQTPGQGLQFLFEYFSETQRNKGNFPGRFSGRQFSNSRSEMNVSTLELGDSALYLCASSLSGQNTEAFFGQGTRLTVV.

This clonotype was seen only a few times. V and J are TRBV6-1 and TRBJ2-1; 10 nucleotides match TRBD1. V dropped 7 bases and J dropped 8; count of bases not matched to a gene: 8. The CDR3 length is 14 residues. Germline CDR1 reads MNHNS; CDR2 reads SASEGT. CDR3 amino acids: CASTGQGGFDEQFF. CDR3 nucleotide sequence: TGTGCCAGCACTGGACAGGGGGGGTTTGATGAGCAGTTCTTC.

This clonotype has more than one count but fewer than ten. This chain links TRBV7-9 with TRBJ2-6; D gene ambiguous. The CDR3 is 14 residues long. CDR1 is SEHNR and CDR2 is FQNEAQ in the germline V gene (reference sequence). The germline V and J ends were trimmed by 7 bases and 2 bases, with 9 bases remaining between them. Here the CDR3 reads CASNSFPGANVLTF. Here the CDR3 DNA reads TGTGCCAGCAACTCGTTCCCTGGGGCCAACGTCCTGACTTTC.

The chain employs TRBV20-1 and TRBJ2-7, with D possibly matching TRBD2 (5 bases). Germline V gives CDR1 DFQATT, CDR2 SNEGSKA (reference sequence). V dropped 6 bases and J dropped 3 bases, with 18 bases sitting between them. The CDR3 runs to 14 residues. The DNA for the CDR3 is TGCAGTGCCTTCCCCCCGGGGATGGGCTACGAGCAGTACTTC. Amino acid sequence: CSAFPPGMGYEQYF.

This rearrangement joins TRBV9 to TRBJ2-3, with unresolved D. This CDR3 spans 17 amino acids. CDR1 SGDLS and CDR2 YYNGEE come from the germline V gene. V dropped 0 bases and J dropped 2 bases, with 16 bases sitting between them. The CDR3 reads CASSVAGVEISTDTQYF. CDR3 sequence (DNA): TGTGCCAGCAGCGTAGCTGGGGTCGAAATATCCACAGATACGCAGTATTTT. The entire variable domain, with the rest obtained from reference TRBV9 and TRBJ2-3, is as follows: DSGVTQTPKHLITATGQRVTLRCSPRSGDLSVYWYQQSLDQGLQFLIQYYNGEERAKGNILERFSAQQFPDLHSELNLSSLELGDSALYFCASSVAGVEISTDTQYFGPGTRLTVL.

This clonotype was seen a single time. The chain has TRBV7-3 and TRBJ2-3; 12 nucleotides agree with TRBD2. The CDR3 has 16 amino acids. V was pared by 5 bases and J by 5 bases, with 8 bases of the junction left unmatched. From germline, CDR1 is SGHTA and CDR2 FQGTGA. The CDR3 sequence: CASSILAGGPIDTQYF. CDR3 bases: TGTGCCAGCAGCATACTAGCGGGGGGACCCATAGATACGCAGTATTTT.

The DNA for the CDR3 is TGTGCCAGCAGCCCCCGGGACAGGGCTGACACCGGGGAGCTGTTTTTT. It yields the protein CASSPRDRADTGELFF. The genes are TRBV5-4 and TRBJ2-2; TRBD1 matches at 9 bases. Germline V CDR1 and CDR2: SGHNT, YYREEE (reference sequence). The CDR3 runs 16 residues. Trimming removed 4 bases from V and 3 bases from J; junction bases left unmatched: 7.

This clonotype was detected many times. The chain carries TRBV6-5 and TRBJ2-3; D unresolved. Germline V gene sequence: CDR1 MNHEY, CDR2 SVGAGI. Trimming removed 7 bases from V and 5 bases from J, with 7 bases in between. CDR3 length: 11 residues. As DNA, the CDR3 is TGTGCCAGCACCAAGGGAGATACGCAGTATTTT. Its translation is CASTKGDTQYF.

This clonotype showed up just a few times. The genes are TRBV12-3 or TRBV12-4 and TRBJ1-5; D unresolved. Deletions cut 1 base from V and 5 bases from J, with 6 bases between. CDR3 length: 13 amino acids. The CDR3 sequence is CASSLDGYQPQHF. DNA for the CDR3: TGTGCCAGCAGTTTAGACGGATATCAGCCCCAGCATTTT.

This chain connects TRBV20-1 to TRBJ2-3, with D possibly TRBD2 on 5 matching bases. CDR3 length: 13 residues. Germline CDR1 and CDR2: DFQATT and SNEGSKA (reference sequence). Between the trimmed V and J ends, which lost 6 bases and 0 bases, there was a span of 10 bases. Here the CDR3 DNA reads TGCAGTGCCCCGGGGTGGAGCACAGATACGCAGTATTTT. Its translation is CSAPGWSTDTQYF.

The V call is TRBV7-9, the J call TRBJ1-1, with 7 bases aligning to TRBD1. Per germline, CDR1 SEHNR and CDR2 FQNEAQ (reference sequence). This CDR3 has 14 residues. V was clipped by 6 bases and J by 1 base; unmatched bases: 5. In nucleotides, the CDR3 is TGTGCCAGCAGACCGACAGGGACGAACACTGAAGCTTTCTTT. Protein: CASRPTGTNTEAFF.

The chain is built from TRBV5-1 and TRBJ1-5, with a tentative D call TRBD1 (5 bases). Trimming removed 4 bases from V and 4 bases from J, with 12 bases in between. This CDR3 contains 14 residues. CDR1 is SGHRS, CDR2 YFSETQ, per germline. The CDR3 is CASSPGGMNQPQHF. DNA for the CDR3: TGCGCCAGCAGCCCGGGGGGTATGAATCAGCCCCAGCATTTT. Filled out from reference TRBV5-1 and TRBJ1-5, the complete variable domain reads KAGVTQTPRYLIKTRGQQVTLSCSPISGHRSVSWYQQTPGQGLQFLFEYFSETQRNKGNFPGRFSGRQFSNSRSEMNVSTLELGDSALYLCASSPGGMNQPQHFGDGTRLSIL.

The chain has TRBV6-6 and TRBJ1-5, with 8 bases that match TRBD1. This CDR3 spans 11 amino acids. V shed 6 bases, J shed 15 bases, and the junction held 7 bases outside the gene matches. Germline assignment: CDR1 MNHNY and CDR2 SVGAGI (reference sequence). The CDR3, as DNA: TGTGCCAGCAGCCCGGACAGGGAGAGGCATTTT. Its translation is CASSPDRERHF.

This clonotype appeared many times. The J gene is TRBJ1-2, the V gene TRBV18; TRBD1 matches at 10 bases. Germline V gene lookup returns CDR1 KGHSH and CDR2 LQKENI. The CDR3 spans 13 residues. V shed 6 bases and J 2 bases; nucleotides not matched to a gene: 0. CDR3 in amino acids: CASSGQGNYGYTF. The CDR3 DNA reads as TGTGCCAGCTCGGGACAGGGGAACTATGGCTACACCTTC.

V usage is TRBV2 and J usage is TRBJ1-1; 7 nucleotides match TRBD1. The CDR3 length is 15 residues. The germline CDR1 and CDR2 sequences are SNHLY and FYNNEI. With 8 bases clipped from V and 1 base from J, the junction kept 10 bases outside the gene matches. CDR3 DNA sequence: TGTGCCAGCCTGGGACAGCCTACAACGAACACTGAAGCTTTCTTT. Translating gives CASLGQPTTNTEAFF.

This clonotype was found a few times. CDR3 residues: CSASGLAGVTDTQYF. CDR3 sequence (DNA): TGCAGTGCTAGTGGGCTAGCGGGAGTAACAGATACGCAGTATTTT. V is TRBV20-1 and J is TRBJ2-3; TRBD2 agrees at 10 bases. CDR3 length equals 15 residues. The ends lost 3 bases at V and 3 bases at J; junction bases unmatched: 6. The germline V gene encodes CDR1 DFQATT and CDR2 SNEGSKA (reference sequence).

This clonotype was seen more than once but under ten times. This chain connects TRBV20-1 to TRBJ2-3; 13 bases line up with TRBD2. V was pared by 5 bases and J by 1 base, with 9 bases of the junction left unmatched. The CDR3 has 17 residues. CDR1 and CDR2 (germline): DFQATT, SNEGSKA (reference sequence). CDR3 nucleotide sequence: TGCAGTGCTCCACTAGCGGGAGGGACCTCTGGCACAGATACGCAGTATTTT. Its protein is CSAPLAGGTSGTDTQYF.

This clonotype has just a few counts. The chain uses TRBV27 and TRBJ2-2; D remains ambiguous. This CDR3 spans 14 amino acids. V was shortened by 1 base and J by 2 bases, with 5 bases between the two germline ends. Germline V gives CDR1 MNHEY, CDR2 SMNVEV (reference sequence). CDR3 sequence reads: CASSLWSNTGELFF. The CDR3 bases are TGTGCCAGCAGTTTATGGAGCAACACCGGGGAGCTGTTTTTT.

Comment on this clonotype: A much larger clone is a single base away; this may be a read error. V and J are TRBV3-1 and TRBJ2-3; 8 nucleotides match TRBD1. V was clipped by 3 bases and J by 6 bases; unmatched bases: 2. The germline gives CDR1 LGHDT, CDR2 YNNKEL (reference sequence). The CDR3 covers 13 residues. CDR3 sequence (DNA): TGTGCCAGCAGCCAGACAGGGGTGGATACGCAGTATTTT. It is translated as CASSQTGVDTQYF.

There are a few counts of this clonotype. The rearrangement uses TRBV4-1 and TRBJ2-3; D is possibly TRBD1 or TRBD2 (6 bases each). The germline V and J ends were trimmed by 8 bases and 0 bases, with 18 bases remaining between them. CDR1 and CDR2 (germline): MGHRA, YSYEKL. This CDR3 spans 16 amino acids. CDR3 region: CASRSAGHISTDTQYF. DNA of the CDR3: TGCGCCAGCCGTTCGGCGGGACACATAAGCACAGATACGCAGTATTTT.

This clonotype was counted at least ten times. The V gene is TRBV24-1, the J gene TRBJ1-4; weak D call: TRBD1 (5 bases). The CDR3 spans 15 residues. Germline lookup yields CDR1 KGHDR and CDR2 SFDVKD. V was trimmed by 5 bases and J by 4 bases, leaving 13 bases between them. The chain's CDR3 is CATSGRGGRNEKLFF. The DNA of the CDR3 is TGTGCCACCAGTGGGCGTGGGGGACGTAATGAAAAACTGTTTTTT.

This clonotype was observed many times. V gene TRBV20-1 combines with J gene TRBJ2-6; unclear D gene. The V end lost 0 bases, the J end lost 0 bases, and 6 bases lay between the germline ends. The CDR3 spans 15 residues. Germline loops: CDR1 DFQATT, CDR2 SNEGSKA (reference sequence). The CDR3 region is CSARDPRSGANVLTF. The CDR3, as DNA: TGCAGTGCTAGAGATCCTCGCTCTGGGGCCAACGTCCTGACTTTC.

The chain joins TRBV20-1 to TRBJ2-3; D unresolved. The V gene's germline CDR1 is DFQATT and CDR2 SNEGSKA (reference sequence). V lost 2 bases and J lost 0, with 12 bases in between. This CDR3 region has 15 residues. The chain's CDR3 is CSARRQAPSTDTQYF. The CDR3 bases are TGCAGTGCTAGACGACAAGCACCTAGCACAGATACGCAGTATTTT.

This clonotype has more than one count but fewer than ten. CDR3 in DNA: TGTGCCTGGAGAGCAGGGGGAAACACTGAAGCTTTCTTT. Its translation: CAWRAGGNTEAFF. The chain carries TRBV30 and TRBJ1-1, with 7 nucleotides matching TRBD1. CDR1 and CDR2 from the germline V gene are GTSNPN and SVGIG (reference sequence). V dropped 3 bases and J dropped 2; count of bases not matched to a gene: 3. The CDR3 has 13 amino acids.

The CDR3 loop is CASSQDRAAGETQYF. In nucleotides, the CDR3 is TGTGCCAGCAGCCAAGACAGGGCTGCCGGAGAGACCCAGTACTTC. The V gene is TRBV3-1, the J gene TRBJ2-5, with D perhaps TRBD1 (5 bases). Per germline, CDR1 LGHDT and CDR2 YNNKEL (reference sequence). The length of the CDR3 is 15 residues. The V end was cut by 0 bases, the J end by 4 bases, with 12 bases between.

The V and J genes are TRBV18 and TRBJ2-1, with D perhaps TRBD1 (6 bases). The V end lost 0 bases, the J end lost 10 bases, and 13 bases lay between the germline ends. The germline V gene has CDR1 KGHSH and CDR2 LQKENI. The CDR3 extends over 14 amino acids. CDR3 residues: CASSPPQGNAEQFF. The CDR3 coding sequence is TGTGCCAGCTCACCACCGCAGGGGAACGCCGAGCAGTTCTTC.

This clonotype was observed a handful of times. This chain links TRBV28 with TRBJ2-1; a possible D gene is TRBD2 (5 bases). The V gene lost 10 bases and the J gene lost 11 bases, with 12 bases spanning the gap. The CDR3 length is 10 residues. Germline V gene lookup returns CDR1 MDHEN and CDR2 SYDVKM. The CDR3 DNA is TGTGCCACCTCCGGGAAGCAGCAGTTCTTC. It codes for CATSGKQQFF.

This clonotype has a count of ten or more. The chain joins TRBV27 to TRBJ2-3, with a tentative D call TRBD1 (6 bases). With 6 bases removed from V and 0 bases from J, the gap between germline ends came to 13 bases. The CDR3 totals 15 residues. The germline CDR1 and CDR2 sequences are MNHEY and SMNVEV (reference sequence). CDR3 DNA: TGTGCCAGCAGAGTAAGACAGGCCAGCACAGATACGCAGTATTTT. This codes for CASRVRQASTDTQYF.